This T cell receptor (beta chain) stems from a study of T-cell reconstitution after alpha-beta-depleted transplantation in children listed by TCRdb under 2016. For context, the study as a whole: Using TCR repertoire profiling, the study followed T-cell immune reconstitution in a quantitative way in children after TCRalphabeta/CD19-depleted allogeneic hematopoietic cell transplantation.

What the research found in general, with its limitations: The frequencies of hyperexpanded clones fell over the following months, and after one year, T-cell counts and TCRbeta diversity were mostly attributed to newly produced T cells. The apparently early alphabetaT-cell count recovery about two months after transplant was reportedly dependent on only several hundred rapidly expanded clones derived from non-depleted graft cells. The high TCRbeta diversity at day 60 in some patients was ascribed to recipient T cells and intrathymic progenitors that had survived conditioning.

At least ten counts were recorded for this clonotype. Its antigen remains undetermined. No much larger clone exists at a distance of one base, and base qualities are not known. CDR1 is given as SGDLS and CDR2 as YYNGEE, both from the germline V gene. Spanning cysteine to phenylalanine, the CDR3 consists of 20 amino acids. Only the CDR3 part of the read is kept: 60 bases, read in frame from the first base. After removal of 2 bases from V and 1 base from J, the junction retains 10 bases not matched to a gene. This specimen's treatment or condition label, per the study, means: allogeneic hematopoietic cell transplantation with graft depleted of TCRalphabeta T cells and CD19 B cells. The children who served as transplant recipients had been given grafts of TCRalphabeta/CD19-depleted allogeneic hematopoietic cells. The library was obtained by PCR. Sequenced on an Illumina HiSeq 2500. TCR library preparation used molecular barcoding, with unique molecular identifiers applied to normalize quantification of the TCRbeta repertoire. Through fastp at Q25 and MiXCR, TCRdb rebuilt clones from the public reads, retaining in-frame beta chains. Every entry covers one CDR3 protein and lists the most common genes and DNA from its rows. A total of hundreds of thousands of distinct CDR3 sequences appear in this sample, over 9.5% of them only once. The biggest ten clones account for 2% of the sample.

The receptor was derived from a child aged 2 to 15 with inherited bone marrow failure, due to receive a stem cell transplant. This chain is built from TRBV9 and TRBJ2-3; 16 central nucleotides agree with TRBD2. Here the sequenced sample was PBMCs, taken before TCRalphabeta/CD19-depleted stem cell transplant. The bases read TGTGCCAGCAGCGTGGCCCCGGGACTAGCGGGAGGGCCGGGCACAGATACGCAGTATTTT. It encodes CASSVAPGLAGGPGTDTQYF.